This T cell receptor (beta chain) was sequenced during a study of blood T cell repertoires in COVID-19. Germline V gene data show CDR1 as SGHTS and CDR2 as YDEGEE. V lost 7 bases to trimming and J lost 9 bases; unmatched junction nucleotides: 12. The CDR3 is 15 residues long. Clones were read by immunoSEQ multiplex PCR, and TCRdb kept only the in-frame ones, dropping some. The top ten hold less than 2% of the sample, which has around 250,000 clones, about 83% seen once. The rearrangement links TRBV5-8 to TRBJ1-6, with 8 bases matching TRBD1. Sequencing was performed on peripheral blood. This TCR derives from a woman in her forties who had recovered from COVID-19. In DNA form, the CDR3 reads TGTGCCAGCGTCCTAAGGGGACAGGACGTTTCACCCCTCCACTTT. It encodes CASVLRGQDVSPLHF.